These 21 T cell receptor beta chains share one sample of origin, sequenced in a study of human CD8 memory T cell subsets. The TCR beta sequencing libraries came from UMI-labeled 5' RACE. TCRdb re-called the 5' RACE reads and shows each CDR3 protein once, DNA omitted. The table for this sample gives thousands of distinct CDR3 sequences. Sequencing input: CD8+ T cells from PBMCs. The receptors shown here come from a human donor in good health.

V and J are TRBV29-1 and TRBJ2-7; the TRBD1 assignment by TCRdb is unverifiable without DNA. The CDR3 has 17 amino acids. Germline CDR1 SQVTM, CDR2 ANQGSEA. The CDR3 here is CSVEDRTTGPQAYEQYF.

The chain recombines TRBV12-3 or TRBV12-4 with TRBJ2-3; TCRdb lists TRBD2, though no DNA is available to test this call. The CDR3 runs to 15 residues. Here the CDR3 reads CASNSGLEGTDTQYF.

The CDR3 is CASSFSRGRDEQFF. The chain has TRBV27 and TRBJ2-1; TCRdb's D call, TRBD2, is unchecked because there is no DNA. This CDR3 region has 14 residues. CDR1 MNHEY and CDR2 SMNVEV come from the germline V gene (reference sequence).

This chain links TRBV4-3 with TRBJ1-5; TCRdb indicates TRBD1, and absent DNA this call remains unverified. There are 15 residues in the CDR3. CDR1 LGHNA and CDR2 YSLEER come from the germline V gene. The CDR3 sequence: CASSQGTGGGQPQHF.

The CDR3 loop is CASSFEGEWETQYF. V gene TRBV5-5 combines with J gene TRBJ2-5; absent DNA, TCRdb's TRBD1 call cannot be checked. The CDR3 has 14 amino acids. Germline loops: CDR1 SGHKS, CDR2 YYEKEE (reference sequence).

CDR3: CASSRGLAGGPGLNEQFF. V usage is TRBV7-8 and J usage is TRBJ2-1; absent DNA, TCRdb's TRBD2 call cannot be checked. The germline CDR1 and CDR2 sequences are SGHVS and FQNEAQ. This CDR3 region has 18 residues.

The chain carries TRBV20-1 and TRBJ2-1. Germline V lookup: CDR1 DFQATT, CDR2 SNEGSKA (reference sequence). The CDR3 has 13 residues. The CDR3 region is CSVESSAGYEQFF.

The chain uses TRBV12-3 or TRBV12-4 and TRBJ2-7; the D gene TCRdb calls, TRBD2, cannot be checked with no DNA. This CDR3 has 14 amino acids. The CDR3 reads CASMSSGRGVEQYF.

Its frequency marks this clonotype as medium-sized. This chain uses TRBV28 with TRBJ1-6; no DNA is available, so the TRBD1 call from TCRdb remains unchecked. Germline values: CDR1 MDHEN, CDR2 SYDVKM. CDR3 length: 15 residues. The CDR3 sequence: CASRYRVSYNSPLHF.

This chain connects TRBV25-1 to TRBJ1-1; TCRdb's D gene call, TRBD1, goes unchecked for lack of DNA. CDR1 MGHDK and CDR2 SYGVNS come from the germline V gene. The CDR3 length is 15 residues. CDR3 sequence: CASSEGGGYMSSAFF.

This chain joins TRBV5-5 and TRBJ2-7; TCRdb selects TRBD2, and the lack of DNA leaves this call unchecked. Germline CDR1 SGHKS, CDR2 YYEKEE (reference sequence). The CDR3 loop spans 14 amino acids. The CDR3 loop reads CASSFISGSYEQYF.

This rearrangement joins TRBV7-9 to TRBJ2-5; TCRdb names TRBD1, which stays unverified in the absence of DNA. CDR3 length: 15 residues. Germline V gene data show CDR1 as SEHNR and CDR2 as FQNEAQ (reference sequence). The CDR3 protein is CASSPRGRGRETQYF.

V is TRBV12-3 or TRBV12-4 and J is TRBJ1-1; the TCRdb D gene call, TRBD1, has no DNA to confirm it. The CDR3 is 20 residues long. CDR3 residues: CASSLLGQGKADAWNTEAFF.

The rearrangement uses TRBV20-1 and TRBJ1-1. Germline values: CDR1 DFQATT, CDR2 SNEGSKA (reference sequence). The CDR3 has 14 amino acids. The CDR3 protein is CSAKDPAQNTEAFF.

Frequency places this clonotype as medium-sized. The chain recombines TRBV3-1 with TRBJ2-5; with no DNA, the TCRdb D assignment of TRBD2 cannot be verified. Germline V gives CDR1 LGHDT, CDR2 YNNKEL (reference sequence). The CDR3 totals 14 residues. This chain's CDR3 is CASSLRLAGETQYF.

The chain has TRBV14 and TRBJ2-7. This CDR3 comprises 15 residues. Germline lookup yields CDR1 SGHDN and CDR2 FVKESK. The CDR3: CASSQDGQWPYEQYF.

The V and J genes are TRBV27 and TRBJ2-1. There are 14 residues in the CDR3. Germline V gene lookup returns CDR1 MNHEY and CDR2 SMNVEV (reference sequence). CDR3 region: CASSFSISSNEQFF.

The CDR3 region is CSARDRTGPSSYNEQFF. The chain joins TRBV20-1 to TRBJ2-1; TCRdb's assignment of TRBD2 cannot be checked, as there is no DNA. CDR3 length equals 17 residues. The germline V gene encodes CDR1 DFQATT and CDR2 SNEGSKA (reference sequence).

The CDR3 spells CASSLGQQETQYF. The V gene is TRBV7-9, the J gene TRBJ2-5; TCRdb proposes TRBD1, but this gene call is untestable without DNA. This CDR3 spans 13 amino acids. Germline V gene data show CDR1 as SEHNR and CDR2 as FQNEAQ (reference sequence).

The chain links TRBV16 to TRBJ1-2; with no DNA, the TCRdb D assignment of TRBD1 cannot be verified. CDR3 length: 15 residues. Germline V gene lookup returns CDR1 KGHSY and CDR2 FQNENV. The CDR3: CASSQSGTAPYGYTF.

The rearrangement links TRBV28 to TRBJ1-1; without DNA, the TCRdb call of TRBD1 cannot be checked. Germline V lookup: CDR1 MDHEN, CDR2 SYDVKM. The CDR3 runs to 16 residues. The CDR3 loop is CASNLLRERREAEAFF.